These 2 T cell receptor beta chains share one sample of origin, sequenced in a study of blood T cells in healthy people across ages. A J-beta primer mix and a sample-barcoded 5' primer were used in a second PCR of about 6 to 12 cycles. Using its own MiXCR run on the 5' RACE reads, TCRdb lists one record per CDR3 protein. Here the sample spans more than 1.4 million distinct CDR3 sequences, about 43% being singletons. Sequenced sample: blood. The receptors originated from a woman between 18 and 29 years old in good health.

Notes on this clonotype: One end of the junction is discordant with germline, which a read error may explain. Written as DNA, the CDR3 is TGTGCCAGCAGTTCAGGACTCACAAAAGAGACCCGGTACTTC. Residues: CASSSGLTKETRYF. This chain connects TRBV27 to TRBJ2-5; maybe TRBD2 (5 bases). The length of the CDR3 is 14 residues. Germline-derived CDR1 and CDR2 are MNHEY and SMNVEV (reference sequence).

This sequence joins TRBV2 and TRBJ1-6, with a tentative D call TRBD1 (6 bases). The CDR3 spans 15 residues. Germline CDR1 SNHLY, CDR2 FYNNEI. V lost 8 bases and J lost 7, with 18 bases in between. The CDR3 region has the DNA TGTGCCAGCGGGGAGTCCGGGACATACAATTCACCCCTCCACTTT. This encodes CASGESGTYNSPLHF.